Following are 12 T cell receptor beta chains from one sample sequenced in a study of blood T cell repertoires in COVID-19. TCRdb's copy holds only in-frame clones and misses some; the assay was immunoSEQ multiplex PCR. Of over 85,000 clones in the sample, around 75% were seen once. Material for sequencing was peripheral blood. Every receptor here comes from a man between 65 and 85 years old with acute or convalescent COVID-19.

This chain uses TRBV5-6 with TRBJ1-2; D call uncertain. The CDR3 contains 14 residues. From germline, CDR1 is SGHDT and CDR2 YYEEEE. V was trimmed by 0 bases and J by 2 bases, leaving 8 bases between them. The CDR3 protein is CASSLGNTNYGYTF. DNA for the CDR3: TGTGCCAGCAGCTTGGGAAACACAAACTATGGCTACACCTTC.

J is TRBJ1-1 and V is TRBV4-3, with 8 bases aligning to TRBD1. The CDR3 has 15 amino acids. CDR1 and CDR2 (germline): LGHNA, YSLEER. The ends lost 4 bases at V and 1 base at J; junction bases unmatched: 5. CDR3 protein: CASSLRDRPNTEAFF. The CDR3 bases are TGCGCCAGCAGCCTGCGGGACAGGCCGAACACTGAAGCTTTCTTT.

The chain has TRBV5-1 and TRBJ1-4; D is perhaps TRBD1 (5 bases). The V and J ends lost 4 bases and 0 bases respectively, with 13 bases between them. The CDR3 is 16 amino acids. Germline loops: CDR1 SGHRS, CDR2 YFSETQ. In nucleotides, the CDR3 is TGCGCCAGCAGCCCGACAGCCTTTGCAACTAATGAAAAACTGTTTTTT. It encodes CASSPTAFATNEKLFF.

Only a few counts were recorded for this clone. The rearrangement links TRBV14 to TRBJ2-5; 7 bases align to TRBD2. Germline V gene data show CDR1 as SGHDN and CDR2 as FVKESK. V lost 1 base, J lost 1 base, and 3 bases stayed unmatched. CDR3 size: 15 residues. CDR3 in DNA: TGTGCCAGCAGCCAAGTGGCTAGCGGCCAAGAGACCCAGTACTTC. This encodes CASSQVASGQETQYF.

This chain joins TRBV29-1 and TRBJ1-2; D is possibly TRBD1 (5 bases). Between the trimmed V and J ends, which lost 0 bases and 12 bases, there was a span of 11 bases. Germline CDR1 reads SQVTM; CDR2 reads ANQGSEA. This CDR3 is 11 amino acids long. CDR3 residues: CSVEERGLDTF. In nucleotides, the CDR3 is TGCAGCGTTGAAGAGCGGGGCCTTGACACCTTC.

This clone was recorded once. J is TRBJ2-3 and V is TRBV5-1; D is undetermined. CDR3 size: 14 residues. V dropped 1 base and J dropped 6 bases, with 12 bases sitting between them. The germline CDR1 and CDR2 sequences are SGHRS and YFSETQ. The CDR3 reads CASSLRTATDTQYF. In DNA, the CDR3 is TGCGCCAGCAGCTTGAGAACTGCCACGGATACGCAGTATTTT.

The genes are TRBV6-2 or TRBV6-3 and TRBJ2-5; D unresolved. Germline CDR1 MNHEY, CDR2 SVGEGT. The CDR3 length is 15 residues. Trimming shortened V by 6 bases and J by 2 bases, and 16 bases separated the two germline ends. The DNA for the CDR3 is TGTGCCAGCAGCCGATCTTGGCAGAAACAAGAGACCCAGTACTTC. Its translation: CASSRSWQKQETQYF.

A few counts support this clone. The V gene is TRBV29-1, the J gene TRBJ2-3; 7 bases are a match to TRBD1. The CDR3 contains 14 residues. Germline V gives CDR1 SQVTM, CDR2 ANQGSEA. With V trimmed by 5 bases and J by 1 base, 6 bases remained unmatched. The CDR3 sequence is CSVRKGAGTDTQYF. DNA for the CDR3: TGCAGCGTTAGAAAGGGGGCTGGCACAGATACGCAGTATTTT.

V is TRBV5-4 and J is TRBJ1-1; possibly TRBD1 for D (5 bases). The germline V gene encodes CDR1 SGHNT and CDR2 YYREEE (reference sequence). The V end was cut by 1 base, the J end by 8 bases, with 15 bases between. CDR3 length: 14 amino acids. Here the CDR3 DNA reads TGTGCCAGCAGCTTGATAGGAGGGGTTGGGGAAGCTTTCTTT. It is translated as CASSLIGGVGEAFF.

This rearrangement joins TRBV15 to TRBJ2-7; TRBD2 matches 10 bases. Looked up from germline, CDR1 is LNHNV and CDR2 is YYDKDF (reference sequence). Unmatched junction bases numbered 14, after V lost 5 bases and J lost 7 bases. CDR3 size: 16 residues. The CDR3: CATSPLWSGRAGEQYF. CDR3 nucleotides: TGTGCCACCAGCCCCCTTTGGAGCGGGAGGGCCGGGGAGCAGTACTTC. Full variable domain (outside the CDR3, taken from reference TRBV15 and TRBJ2-7): DAMVIQNPRYQVTQFGKPVTLSCSQTLNHNVMYWYQQKSSQAPKLLFHYYDKDFNNEADTPDNFQSRRPNTSFCFLDIRSPGLGDTAMYLCATSPLWSGRAGEQYFGPGTRLTVT.

The chain links TRBV27 to TRBJ1-2; 10 nucleotides align to TRBD1. CDR3 length: 15 amino acids. Germline V gives CDR1 MNHEY, CDR2 SMNVEV (reference sequence). V was clipped by 3 bases and J by 7 bases; unmatched bases: 8. The CDR3 DNA is TGTGCCAGCAGTTTGTTGACAGGGGGCTTGGGTGGCTACACCTTC. It translates to CASSLLTGGLGGYTF.

The chain recombines TRBV7-2 with TRBJ1-1; D call uncertain. This CDR3 comprises 14 residues. V was clipped by 2 bases and J by 2 bases, with 9 bases between them. CDR1 and CDR2 (germline): SGHTA, FQGNSA. CDR3 amino acids: CASSLSAINTEAFF. Here the CDR3 DNA reads TGTGCCAGCAGCTTATCTGCGATCAACACTGAAGCTTTCTTT.